These T cell receptor beta chains were read from a single sample in a study of shared clonotypes between healthy human individuals. The assay was immunoSEQ multiplex PCR, and TCRdb's table has in-frame clones only and misses some. The table shows about 1,500,000 clones, with roughly 95% occurring only once. The sample comprised naive CD4+ T cells sorted from blood. These receptors were obtained from a man aged 30 to 39 in good health. CDR3s include the opening cysteine and the closing phenylalanine or tryptophan. Fields, in order: V gene, CDR3 length, J gene, D gene, CDR3 DNA, CDR3 protein. The D gene is left open where the match is weak.

v_call: TRBV9
cdr3_length: 15
j_call: TRBJ2-7
d_call: TRBD2
cdr3_nt: TGTGCCAGCAGCGTAGTTGGGCGGGAGGGCCGAGAGCAGTACTTC
cdr3_aa: CASSVVGREGREQYF

v_call: TRBV6-6
cdr3_length: 12
j_call: TRBJ2-3
d_call: -
cdr3_nt: TGTGCCAGCAGTTACAAGCAACATACGCAGTATTTT
cdr3_aa: CASSYKQHTQYF

v_call: TRBV5-1
cdr3_length: 13
j_call: TRBJ2-3
d_call: TRBD2
cdr3_nt: TGCGCCAGCAGCTTCCTTGGGCGGGAGGATCGGTATTTT
cdr3_aa: CASSFLGREDRYF

v_call: TRBV9
cdr3_length: 15
j_call: TRBJ2-3
d_call: TRBD1
cdr3_nt: TGTGCCAGCAGCCCCTGGGACAGCTTGACAGATACGCAGTATTTT
cdr3_aa: CASSPWDSLTDTQYF

v_call: TRBV5-1
cdr3_length: 14
j_call: TRBJ2-7
d_call: -
cdr3_nt: TGCGCCAGCAGCCCCAGAGGGGGAACCTACGAGCAGTACTTC
cdr3_aa: CASSPRGGTYEQYF

v_call: TRBV10-1
cdr3_length: 17
j_call: TRBJ2-3
d_call: TRBD2
cdr3_nt: TGCGCCAGCAGTAAGACTAGCGGGAGGATTGGCACAGATACGCAGTATTTT
cdr3_aa: CASSKTSGRIGTDTQYF

v_call: TRBV18
cdr3_length: 12
j_call: TRBJ2-1
d_call: -
cdr3_nt: TGTGCCAGCTCACCCGAGACCAATGAGCAGTTCTTC
cdr3_aa: CASSPETNEQFF

v_call: TRBV27
cdr3_length: 16
j_call: TRBJ2-1
d_call: TRBD1
cdr3_nt: TGTGCCAGCACCCACACCCGGGACAGGGCATACAATGAGCAGTTCTTC
cdr3_aa: CASTHTRDRAYNEQFF

v_call: TRBV19
cdr3_length: 12
j_call: TRBJ1-1
d_call: -
cdr3_nt: TGTGCCAGTAGTATACCCTACACTGAAGCTTTCTTT
cdr3_aa: CASSIPYTEAFF

v_call: TRBV18
cdr3_length: 11
j_call: TRBJ2-5
d_call: -
cdr3_nt: TGTGCCAGCTCACCGTCGGAGACCCAGTACTTC
cdr3_aa: CASSPSETQYF

v_call: TRBV10-3
cdr3_length: 17
j_call: TRBJ2-3
d_call: TRBD2
cdr3_nt: TGTGCCATCAGTTACGAAGGGTACGGGAGGGCCCCAGATACGCAGTATTTT
cdr3_aa: CAISYEGYGRAPDTQYF

v_call: TRBV30
cdr3_length: 14
j_call: TRBJ2-7
d_call: TRBD2
cdr3_nt: TGTGCCTGGAGACTAGCGGGAGGTAACTACGAGCAGTACTTC
cdr3_aa: CAWRLAGGNYEQYF

v_call: TRBV5-1
cdr3_length: 16
j_call: TRBJ1-4
d_call: TRBD1
cdr3_nt: TGCGCCAGCAGCTTGGGGGACAGGGGGCCTAGTGAAAAACTGTTTTTT
cdr3_aa: CASSLGDRGPSEKLFF

v_call: TRBV27
cdr3_length: 19
j_call: TRBJ2-7
d_call: TRBD1
cdr3_nt: TGTGCCAGCACCCCCACCCCAAGACAGGGCAATGCTTGGGTGTACGAGCAGTACTTC
cdr3_aa: CASTPTPRQGNAWVYEQYF

v_call: TRBV5-6
cdr3_length: 14
j_call: TRBJ2-7
d_call: TRBD2
cdr3_nt: TGTGCCAGCAGCTTCAGGGACTACCTCTACGAGCAGTACTTC
cdr3_aa: CASSFRDYLYEQYF

v_call: TRBV5-1
cdr3_length: 15
j_call: TRBJ1-1
d_call: -
cdr3_nt: TGCGCCAGCAGCTTGGCCCAGGGGTGGGACACTGAAGCTTTCTTT
cdr3_aa: CASSLAQGWDTEAFF